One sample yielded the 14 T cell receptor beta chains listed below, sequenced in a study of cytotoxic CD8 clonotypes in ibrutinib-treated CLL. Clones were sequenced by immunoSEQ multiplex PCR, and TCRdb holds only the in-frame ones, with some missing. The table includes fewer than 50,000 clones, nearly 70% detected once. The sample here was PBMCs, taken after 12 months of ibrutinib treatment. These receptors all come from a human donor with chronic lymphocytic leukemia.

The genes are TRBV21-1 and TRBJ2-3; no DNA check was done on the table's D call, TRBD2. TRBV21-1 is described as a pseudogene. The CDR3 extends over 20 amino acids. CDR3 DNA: TGTGCCAGCAGCAAAGCGCTTTCCGGACTAGCGGGAGGGGGTTCAGATACGCAGTATTTT. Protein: CASSKALSGLAGGGSDTQYF.

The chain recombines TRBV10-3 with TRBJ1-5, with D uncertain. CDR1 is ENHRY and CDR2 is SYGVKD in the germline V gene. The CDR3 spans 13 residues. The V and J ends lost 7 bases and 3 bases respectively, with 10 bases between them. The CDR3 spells CAITSDANQPQHF. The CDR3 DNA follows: TGTGCCATCACTTCAGATGCCAATCAGCCCCAGCATTTT.

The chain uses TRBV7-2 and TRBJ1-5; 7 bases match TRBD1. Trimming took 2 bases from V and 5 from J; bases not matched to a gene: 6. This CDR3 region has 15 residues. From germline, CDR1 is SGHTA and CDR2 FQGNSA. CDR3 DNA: TGTGCCAGCAGCTTAAACAGGGGAATGCATCAGCCCCAGCATTTT. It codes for CASSLNRGMHQPQHF.

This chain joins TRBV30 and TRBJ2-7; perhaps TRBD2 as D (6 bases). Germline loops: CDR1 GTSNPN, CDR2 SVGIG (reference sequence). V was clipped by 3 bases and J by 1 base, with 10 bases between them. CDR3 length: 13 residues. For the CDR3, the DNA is TGTGCCTGGAGGACGGGAGAGTCCTACGAGCAGTACTTC. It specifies CAWRTGESYEQYF.

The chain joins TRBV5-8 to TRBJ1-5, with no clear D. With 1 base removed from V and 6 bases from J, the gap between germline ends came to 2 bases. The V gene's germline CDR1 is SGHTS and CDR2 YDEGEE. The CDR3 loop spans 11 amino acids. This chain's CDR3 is CASSLFQPQHF. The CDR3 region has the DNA TGTGCCAGCAGCTTGTTTCAGCCCCAGCATTTT.

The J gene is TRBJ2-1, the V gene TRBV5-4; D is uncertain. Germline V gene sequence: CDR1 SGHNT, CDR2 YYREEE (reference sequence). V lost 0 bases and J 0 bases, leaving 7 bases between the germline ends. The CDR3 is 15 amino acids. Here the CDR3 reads CASSLERSSYNEQFF. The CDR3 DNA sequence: TGTGCCAGCAGCTTGGAGCGCAGCTCCTACAATGAGCAGTTCTTC.

The CDR3 loop reads CASSPDSYSGNTIYF. The CDR3 coding sequence is TGTGCCAGCAGCCCCGACAGTTACTCTGGAAACACCATATATTTT. This chain joins TRBV7-9 and TRBJ1-3, with TRBD1 as a possible D gene (5 bases). CDR1 is SEHNR, CDR2 FQNEAQ, per germline (reference sequence). V dropped 5 bases and J dropped 0 bases, with 11 bases sitting between them. This CDR3 is 15 amino acids long.

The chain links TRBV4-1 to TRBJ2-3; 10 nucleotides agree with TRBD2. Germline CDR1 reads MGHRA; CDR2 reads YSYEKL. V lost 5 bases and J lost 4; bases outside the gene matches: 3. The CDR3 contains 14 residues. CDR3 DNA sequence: TGCGCCAGCAGCAAAGCGGGAGGGGCAGATACGCAGTATTTT. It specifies CASSKAGGADTQYF.

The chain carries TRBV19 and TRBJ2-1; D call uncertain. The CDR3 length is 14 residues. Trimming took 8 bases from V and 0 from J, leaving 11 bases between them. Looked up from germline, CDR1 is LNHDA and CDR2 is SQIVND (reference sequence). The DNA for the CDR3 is TGTGCCAGTGGGCTTAGGCGCTCCTACAATGAGCAGTTCTTC. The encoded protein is CASGLRRSYNEQFF. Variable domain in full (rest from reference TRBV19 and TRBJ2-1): DGGITQSPKYLFRKEGQNVTLSCEQNLNHDAMYWYRQDPGQGLRLIYYSQIVNDFQKGDIAEGYSVSREKKESFPLTVTSAQKNPTAFYLCASGLRRSYNEQFFGPGTRLTVL.

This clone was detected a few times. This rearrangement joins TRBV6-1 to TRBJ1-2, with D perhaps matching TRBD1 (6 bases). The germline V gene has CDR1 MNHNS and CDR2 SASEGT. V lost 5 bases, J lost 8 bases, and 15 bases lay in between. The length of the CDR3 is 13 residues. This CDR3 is CASSPRGTRGYTF. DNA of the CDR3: TGTGCCAGCAGTCCGAGGGGGACTAGAGGCTACACCTTC.

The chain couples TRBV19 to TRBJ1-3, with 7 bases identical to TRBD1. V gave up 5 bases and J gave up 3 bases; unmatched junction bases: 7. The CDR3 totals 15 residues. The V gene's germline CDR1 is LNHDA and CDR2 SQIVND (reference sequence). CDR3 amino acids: CASSLDRRSGNTIYF. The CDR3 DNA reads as TGTGCCAGTAGTTTGGACAGGAGGAGTGGAAACACCATATATTTT.

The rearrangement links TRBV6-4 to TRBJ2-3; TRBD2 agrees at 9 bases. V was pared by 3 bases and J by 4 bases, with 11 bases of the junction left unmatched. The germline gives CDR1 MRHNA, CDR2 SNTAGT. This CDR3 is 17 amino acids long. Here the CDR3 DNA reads TGTGCCAGCAGTGAGGAGGCGCGGGAGGGCCGCCCAGATACGCAGTATTTT. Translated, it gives CASSEEAREGRPDTQYF.

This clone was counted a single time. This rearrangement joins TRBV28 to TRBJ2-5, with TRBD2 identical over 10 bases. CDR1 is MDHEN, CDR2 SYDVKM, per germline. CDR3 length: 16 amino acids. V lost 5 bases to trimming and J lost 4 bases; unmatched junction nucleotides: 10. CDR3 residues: CASSIYPGLATETQYF. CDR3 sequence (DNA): TGTGCCAGCAGTATATACCCGGGACTAGCGACAGAGACCCAGTACTTC. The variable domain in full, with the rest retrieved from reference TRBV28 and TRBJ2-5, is DVKVTQSSRYLVKRTGEKVFLECVQDMDHENMFWYRQDPGLGLRLIYFSYDVKMKEKGDIPEGYSVSREKKERFSLILESASTNQTSMYLCASSIYPGLATETQYFGPGTRLLVL.

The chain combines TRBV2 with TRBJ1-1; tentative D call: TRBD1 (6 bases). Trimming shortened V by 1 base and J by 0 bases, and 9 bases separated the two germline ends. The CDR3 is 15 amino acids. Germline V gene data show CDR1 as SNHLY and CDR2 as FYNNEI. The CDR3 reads CASSEVRQVNTEAFF. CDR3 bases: TGTGCCAGCAGTGAAGTGAGACAGGTGAACACTGAAGCTTTCTTT.